This section outlines one TCR beta chain sequence together with its context. The record originates from a study of blood T cell repertoires in COVID-19. The wider study: PBMCs, B-cell-depleted T cells, or T cells were the source of the cDNA or gDNA that made up the material.

The authors' processing: Reference gene primers were amplified, and this amplification served to estimate nucleated cell counts. Sequencing used immunoSEQ multiplex PCR; TCRdb keeps in-frame clones, though not all of them. The D gene and trimming were derived from the DNA, and the V and J assignments and clone size from that table. The sample lists 350,000 to 550,000 clones; 70% to 90% were seen once. The CDR3 extends over 13 amino acids. V trimming: 0 bases; J trimming: 11 bases; junction bases outside the gene matches: 5. Germline V gives CDR1 SGHRS, CDR2 YFSETQ. The chain has TRBV5-1 and TRBJ1-1, with 9 bases aligning to TRBD1. Sequencing used PBMCs or T cells enriched from blood (not recorded which). The TCR comes from a woman between 18 and 29 years old with acute COVID-19. The CDR3 protein is CASSLDRGRTAFF. The DNA for the CDR3 is TGCGCCAGCAGCTTGGACAGGGGGCGTACGGCTTTCTTT.